This paragraph covers one T cell receptor beta chain sequence. Its antigen remains unknown. Germline V CDR1 and CDR2: ENHRY, SYGVKD. The V end was cut by 6 bases, the J end by 0 bases, with 9 bases between. The CDR3 contains 14 residues. The data are from a study of immune cell composition in non-small cell lung cancer. At the level of the study: Tumours were mainly lung adenocarcinoma or squamous cell carcinoma.

Whole-study results and caveats: Top 10 clone scores and clonality were higher in squamous than adenocarcinoma. Tumour-associated clones >0.5% occurred in roughly a third of adenocarcinomas, approximately 79% of squamous. It was not proven that tumour-reactive clones equal dominant tumour-associated clones.

This table comes from immunoSEQ multiplex PCR, and its TCRdb copy is limited to in-frame clones, with some not included. Among around 1,200 clones, roughly 70% were seen once, and the ten largest hold roughly 15%. The clonotype originates from a human donor with non-small cell lung cancer. The chain combines TRBV10-3 with TRBJ2-4; perhaps TRBD1 as D (6 bases). The sequencing sample was made of lung tumor tissue. As DNA, the CDR3 is TGTGCCATCAGGGACAGTAAAGCCAAAAACATTCAGTACTTC. Its translation is CAIRDSKAKNIQYF.